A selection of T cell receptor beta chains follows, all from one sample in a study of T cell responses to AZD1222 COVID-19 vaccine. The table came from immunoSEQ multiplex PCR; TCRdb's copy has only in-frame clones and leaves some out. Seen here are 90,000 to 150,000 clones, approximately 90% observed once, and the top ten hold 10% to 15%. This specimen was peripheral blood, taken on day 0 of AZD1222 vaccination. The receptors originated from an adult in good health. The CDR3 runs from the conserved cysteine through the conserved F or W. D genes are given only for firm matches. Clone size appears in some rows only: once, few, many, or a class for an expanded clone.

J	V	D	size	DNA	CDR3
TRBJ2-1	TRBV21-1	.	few	TGTGCCAGCAGCAATTTGACTACGAACCCCTACAATGAGCAGTTCTTC	CASSNLTTNPYNEQFF
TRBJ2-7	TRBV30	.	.	TGTGCCTGGAGTGTAATAAGGACGATTGACTCCTACGAGCAGTACTTC	CAWSVIRTIDSYEQYF
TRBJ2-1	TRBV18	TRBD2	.	TGTGCCAGCTCATCGTTCGGGACTAGCGGACACAATGAGCAGTTCTTC	CASSSFGTSGHNEQFF
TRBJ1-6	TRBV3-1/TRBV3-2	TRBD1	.	TGTGCCAGCAGCACGTTTGGAGGACAGGGTAAATCACCCCTCCACTTT	CASSTFGGQGKSPLHF
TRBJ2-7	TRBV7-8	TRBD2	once	TGTGCCAGCAGGCGGGAGGGTTTCAACGAGCAGTACTTC	CASRREGFNEQYF
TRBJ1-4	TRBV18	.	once	TGTGCCAGCTCACCACCGGCCACTAATGAAAAACTGTTTTTT	CASSPPATNEKLFF
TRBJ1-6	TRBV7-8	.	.	TGTGCCAGCAGCTCCCCAAAGGGTCTGGGGGGGAATTCACCCCTCCACTTT	CASSSPKGLGGNSPLHF
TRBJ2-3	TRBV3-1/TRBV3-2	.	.	TGTGCCAGCAGCCAAAAAGGGGCTAAGGATACGCAGTATTTT	CASSQKGAKDTQYF
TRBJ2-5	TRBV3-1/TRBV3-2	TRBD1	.	TGTGCCAGCAGCCAGCCTCTGGGACAGGTTGAGACCCAGTACTTC	CASSQPLGQVETQYF
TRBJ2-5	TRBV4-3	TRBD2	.	TGCGCCAGCAGCCAGTCACGGACTAGCGGGATAGGAAGCCAAGAGACCCAGTACTTC	CASSQSRTSGIGSQETQYF
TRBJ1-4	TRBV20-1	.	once	TGCAGTGCGGGGAGGGCGGGCAAACTGTTTTTT	CSAGRAGKLFF
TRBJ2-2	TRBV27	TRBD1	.	TGTGCCAGCACCTCGGGACAGGGCGAAACCGGGGAGCTGTTTTTT	CASTSGQGETGELFF
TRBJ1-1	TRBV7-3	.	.	TGTGCCAGCAGCTTCTCGGTCAGGGAGACTGAAGCTTTCTTT	CASSFSVRETEAFF
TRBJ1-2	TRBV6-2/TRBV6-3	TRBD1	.	TGTGCCAGCAGTTACGGCCGGGACAGGGTGCGGTATGGCTACACCTTC	CASSYGRDRVRYGYTF
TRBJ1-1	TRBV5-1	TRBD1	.	TGCGCCAGCAGCTTGGCCGGGACAGGGAACACTGAAGCTTTCTTT	CASSLAGTGNTEAFF
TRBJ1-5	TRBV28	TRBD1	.	TGTGCCAGCAGTCTTCCCCAGCAGGGGGCTAATCAGCCCCAGCATTTT	CASSLPQQGANQPQHF
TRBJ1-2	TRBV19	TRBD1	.	TGTGCCAGTAGTCTAGGGACAGCCTATGGCTACACCTTC	CASSLGTAYGYTF
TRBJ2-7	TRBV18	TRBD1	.	TGTGCCAGCTCAGGAACAGGGGGCCTGTCCTACGAGCAGTACTTC	CASSGTGGLSYEQYF
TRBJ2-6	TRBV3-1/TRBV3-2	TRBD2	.	TGTGCCAGCAGCCCCCCGCCGGGACTAGCGGCCCTAAACTCTGGGGCCAACGTCCTGACTTTC	CASSPPPGLAALNSGANVLTF
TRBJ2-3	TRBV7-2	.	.	TGTGCCAGCAGCTTAGGGGCCCCCACAGATACGCAGTATTTT	CASSLGAPTDTQYF
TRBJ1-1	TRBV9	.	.	TGTGCCAGCAGCGTAAGTGGGACGGGGAACACTGAAGCTTTCTTT	CASSVSGTGNTEAFF
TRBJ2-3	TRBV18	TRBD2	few	TGTGCCAGCCCGGGACTAGCGGGCACAGATACGCAGTATTTT	CASPGLAGTDTQYF
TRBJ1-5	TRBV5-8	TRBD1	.	TGTGCCAGCAGCTTGTGGGGGACAGGACTTAATCAGCCCCAGCATTTT	CASSLWGTGLNQPQHF
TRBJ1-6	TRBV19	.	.	TGTGCCAGTAGTATGAGGACGACAGCTTATAATTCACCCCTCCACTTT	CASSMRTTAYNSPLHF
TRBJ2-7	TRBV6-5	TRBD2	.	TGTGCCAGCACCATTCTTAGCGGGGGGAGGGACGAGCAGTACTTC	CASTILSGGRDEQYF
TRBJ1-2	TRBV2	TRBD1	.	TGTGCCAGCAGTGCTGAGGCAGGGGGCATCTATGGCTACACCTTC	CASSAEAGGIYGYTF
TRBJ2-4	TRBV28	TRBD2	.	TGTGCCAGCAGTTCCAATAAGGTAGCGGGAGCCAAAAACATTCAGTACTTC	CASSSNKVAGAKNIQYF
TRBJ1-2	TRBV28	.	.	TGTGCCAGCAGTGACACAGGGATTTACGGCTACACCTTC	CASSDTGIYGYTF
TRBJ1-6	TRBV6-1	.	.	TGTGCCAGCAGTGAACCCCGGCCTTCACCCCTCCACTTT	CASSEPRPSPLHF
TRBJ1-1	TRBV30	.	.	TGTGCCTGGACAGAGGACACTGAAGCTTTCTTT	CAWTEDTEAFF
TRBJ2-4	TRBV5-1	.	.	TGCGCCAGCAGCTTGGAGCAGGGGAGAGACATTCAGTACTTC	CASSLEQGRDIQYF
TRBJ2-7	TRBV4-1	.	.	TGCGCCAGCAGCCAAGTGACTGGGGCAAGGTACGAGCAGTACTTC	CASSQVTGARYEQYF
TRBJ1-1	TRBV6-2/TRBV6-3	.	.	TGTGCCAGCAGTTCACAGGGCTTCACTGAAGCTTTCTTT	CASSSQGFTEAFF
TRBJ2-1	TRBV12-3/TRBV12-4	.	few	TGTGCCAGCAGGAGATACGGCGATGAGCAGTTCTTC	CASRRYGDEQFF
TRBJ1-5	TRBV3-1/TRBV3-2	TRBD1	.	TGTGCCAGCAGCCTGCAGGGGGCTGGGAATCAGCCCCAGCATTTT	CASSLQGAGNQPQHF
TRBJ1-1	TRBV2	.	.	TGTGCCAGCGCTCGGTCAGGTATTTTTATGGACACTGAAGCTTTCTTT	CASARSGIFMDTEAFF
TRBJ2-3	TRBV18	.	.	TGTGCCAGCTCACTGTTTCGGGCGGATACGCAGTATTTT	CASSLFRADTQYF
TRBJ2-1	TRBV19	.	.	TGTGCCAGTAACAAGGGCCTAACCTACAATGAGCAGTTCTTC	CASNKGLTYNEQFF
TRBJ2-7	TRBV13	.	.	TGTGCCAGCAGCTCCCAGGGGCGAGAGCAGTACTTC	CASSSQGREQYF
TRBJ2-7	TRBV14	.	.	TGTGCCAGCAGCCCACAGGGTTACGAGCAGTACTTC	CASSPQGYEQYF